This entry lists 18 T cell receptor beta chains sequenced from one sample in a study of identical twins. A single record per CDR3 protein comes from TCRdb applying MiXCR to the 5' RACE reads. The sample lists some 730,000 distinct CDR3 sequences, 15% to 20% occurring once. Separately, the same data were catalogued under a study of T cells expressing NK-cell markers.

The sample consisted of PBMCs. These receptors were taken from a young woman in good health.

This clonotype was detected only a few times. The chain joins TRBV7-3 to TRBJ2-7; D ambiguous. The CDR3 consists of 13 residues. The germline V and J ends were trimmed by 0 bases and 4 bases, with 7 bases remaining between them. CDR1 and CDR2 from the germline V gene are SGHTA and FQGTGA. The CDR3 sequence is CASSLTLDYEQYF. The CDR3 bases are TGTGCCAGCAGCTTAACGCTGGATTACGAGCAGTACTTC.

V is TRBV7-2 and J is TRBJ1-1; no definite D call. Germline V gene data show CDR1 as SGHTA and CDR2 as FQGNSA. Trimming shortened V by 4 bases and J by 6 bases, and 12 bases separated the two germline ends. The CDR3 covers 13 residues. CDR3 in DNA: TGTGCCAGCAGCTCCGTGGAGTTGTCTGAAGCTTTCTTT. Translating gives CASSSVELSEAFF.

This chain's CDR3 is CASSERVNEQFF. The DNA of the CDR3 is TGCGCCAGCAGTGAACGGGTGAATGAGCAGTTCTTC. The chain uses TRBV10-2 and TRBJ2-1, with D uncertain. The CDR3 spans 12 residues. V was cut by 3 bases and J by 7 bases, with 7 bases left in between. In germline, CDR1 is WSHSY, CDR2 SAAADI.

This chain connects TRBV7-2 to TRBJ2-4, with TRBD2 identical over 7 bases. Germline values: CDR1 SGHTA, CDR2 FQGNSA. V lost 1 base and J lost 9; bases outside the gene matches: 6. The CDR3 length is 14 residues. The DNA of the CDR3 is TGTGCCAGCAGCTTAGTGCGGGAGACGAGCATTCAGTACTTC. Translated: CASSLVRETSIQYF.

In nucleotides, the CDR3 is TGTGCCAGCAGTTACTCGAGGGATAATGGCTACACCTTC. It codes for CASSYSRDNGYTF. This chain uses TRBV6-5 with TRBJ1-2; D gene uncertain. Trimming stripped 0 bases from V and 6 bases from J, with 8 bases between. The CDR3 runs to 13 residues. Germline loops: CDR1 MNHEY, CDR2 SVGAGI.

This clonotype was counted between two and nine times. V is TRBV4-2 and J is TRBJ2-1; D gene unclear. Trimming stripped 1 base from V and 4 bases from J, with 11 bases between. CDR1 is LGHNA, CDR2 YNFKEQ, per germline. The CDR3 covers 15 residues. The CDR3, as DNA: TGTGCCAGCAGCCAAGTTTCGGCGGTTTACAATGAGCAGTTCTTC. It is translated as CASSQVSAVYNEQFF.

V gene TRBV7-2 combines with J gene TRBJ1-1, with D tentatively TRBD1 (5 bases). This CDR3 has 15 residues. Germline values: CDR1 SGHTA, CDR2 FQGNSA. V was pared by 6 bases and J by 0 bases, with 14 bases between. The CDR3, as DNA: TGTGCCAGCAGTCCAGCAGGGCCCGTGAACACTGAAGCTTTCTTT. Encoded protein: CASSPAGPVNTEAFF. Filled out from reference TRBV7-2 and TRBJ1-1, the complete variable domain reads GAGVSQSPSNKVTEKGKDVELRCDPISGHTALYWYRQSLGQGLEFLIYFQGNSAPDKSGLPSDRFSAERTGGSVSTLTIQRTQQEDSAVYLCASSPAGPVNTEAFFGQGTRLTVV.

This clonotype was counted between two and nine times. The rearrangement joins TRBV20-1 to TRBJ2-1; 9 nucleotides match TRBD2. Germline assignment: CDR1 DFQATT and CDR2 SNEGSKA (reference sequence). CDR3 length: 14 amino acids. Losses at the gene ends were 6 bases for V and 4 bases for J; bases not matched to a gene: 7. In DNA form, the CDR3 reads TGCAGTGCCCGGACTAGCGAGGCTTACAATGAGCAGTTCTTC. Residues: CSARTSEAYNEQFF.

The gene calls are TRBV5-1 and TRBJ1-6; D is undetermined. From germline, CDR1 is SGHRS and CDR2 YFSETQ. Trimming pared 4 bases from V and 10 bases from J, leaving 12 bases between. The CDR3 is made up of 13 amino acids. CDR3 in amino acids: CASSLGPRSPLHF. The CDR3 DNA reads TGCGCCAGCAGCCTTGGGCCCCGCTCACCCCTCCACTTT.

There are a few counts of this clonotype. This chain links TRBV5-1 with TRBJ1-2, with D perhaps TRBD1 (6 bases). Trimming cost V 2 bases and J 4 bases, with 12 bases left between them. Germline CDR1 and CDR2: SGHRS and YFSETQ. This CDR3 has 14 amino acids. CDR3 DNA sequence: TGCGCCAGCAGCTTACACACAGGGTTCTATGGCTACACCTTC. Its protein product is CASSLHTGFYGYTF.

The chain links TRBV6-5 to TRBJ1-1; maybe TRBD1 (5 bases). The germline CDR1 and CDR2 sequences are MNHEY and SVGAGI. This CDR3 has 12 residues. V dropped 8 bases and J dropped 5 bases, with 12 bases sitting between them. CDR3 in DNA: TGTGCCAGCTTCGGGGGATGGACTGAAGCTTTCTTT. Amino acids: CASFGGWTEAFF.

The V and J genes are TRBV7-8 and TRBJ2-5; tentative D call: TRBD2 (6 bases). CDR1 is SGHVS and CDR2 is FQNEAQ in the germline V gene. V was pared by 6 bases and J by 1 base, with 18 bases between. CDR3 length: 16 residues. The CDR3 DNA sequence: TGTGCCAGCAGAGCTACAATAGCGGAGACCCAAGAGACCCAGTACTTC. Residues: CASRATIAETQETQYF.

This clonotype was seen only a few times. The chain uses TRBV2 and TRBJ2-1, with D perhaps being TRBD1 or TRBD2 (5 bases each). From germline, CDR1 is SNHLY and CDR2 FYNNEI. V shed 8 bases and J shed 9 bases, with 20 bases lying between them. The length of the CDR3 is 14 residues. CDR3 sequence reads: CASLWDVGGGEQFF. DNA of the CDR3: TGTGCCAGCCTTTGGGACGTAGGAGGAGGTGAGCAGTTCTTC.

Only a few counts were recorded for this clonotype. CDR3 residues: CASSHPPPYNEQFF. CDR3 sequence (DNA): TGCGCCAGCAGCCATCCGCCACCTTACAATGAGCAGTTCTTC. This rearrangement joins TRBV4-3 to TRBJ2-1, with D uncertain. V lost 3 bases, J lost 4 bases, and 10 bases lay in between. CDR3 length: 14 residues. The germline V gene encodes CDR1 LGHNA and CDR2 YSLEER.

This clonotype appeared a few times. The chain recombines TRBV6-5 with TRBJ2-1; 7 nucleotides line up with TRBD2. CDR1 and CDR2 (germline): MNHEY, SVGAGI. This CDR3 comprises 15 residues. V gave up 0 bases and J gave up 7 bases; unmatched junction bases: 6. The CDR3 nucleotides read TGTGCCAGCAGTTACTCGTGGGAGGGCCTTAATGAGCAGTTCTTC. Translation gives CASSYSWEGLNEQFF.

This rearrangement joins TRBV5-1 to TRBJ2-1; 7 positions match TRBD2. This CDR3 is 13 amino acids long. With 4 bases clipped from V and 8 bases from J, the junction kept 6 bases outside the gene matches. In germline, CDR1 is SGHRS, CDR2 YFSETQ. CDR3 nucleotides: TGCGCCAGCAGCCTGGCGGGGGTCGATGAGCAGTTCTTC. Its protein is CASSLAGVDEQFF.

V gene TRBV9 combines with J gene TRBJ1-2; D is uncertain. V lost 7 bases and J 5 bases, leaving 12 bases between the germline ends. The germline V gene has CDR1 SGDLS and CDR2 YYNGEE. The CDR3 is made up of 12 amino acids. CDR3 loop: CASGGGRYGYTF. The CDR3 DNA reads TGTGCCAGCGGAGGTGGTAGATATGGCTACACCTTC.

The gene calls are TRBV7-9 and TRBJ2-2; maybe TRBD2 (6 bases). The germline gives CDR1 SEHNR, CDR2 FQNEAQ (reference sequence). With 5 bases removed from V and 1 base from J, the gap between germline ends came to 14 bases. The CDR3 has 16 residues. CDR3 coding DNA: TGTGCCAGCAGCCGTCTCCCGGGAGAGAACACCGGGGAGCTGTTTTTT. Protein product: CASSRLPGENTGELFF.